The 32 T cell receptor beta chains in this list originate from one sample, sequenced in a study of cytomegalovirus exposure and HLA in healthy donors. Measured with immunoSEQ multiplex PCR; TCRdb has only the in-frame clones, and not every one. The repertoire holds fewer than 85,000 clones, with around nine tenths as singletons. The sample was PBMCs. Source of these receptors: a woman aged 18 to 35 in good health and CMV-seropositive.

This clone was recorded only once. DNA for the CDR3: TGTGCCACCCTCTCCGGGACAGGGCCCTCTTCTTATGGCTACACCTTC. Protein sequence: CATLSGTGPSSYGYTF. The gene calls are TRBV28 and TRBJ1-2; 9 nucleotides match TRBD1. CDR1 is MDHEN and CDR2 is SYDVKM in the germline V gene. V shed 10 bases and J 5 bases; nucleotides not matched to a gene: 17. The CDR3 is 16 amino acids.

The chain is built from TRBV19 and TRBJ1-1; D unclear. Looked up from germline, CDR1 is LNHDA and CDR2 is SQIVND (reference sequence). V dropped 7 bases and J dropped 4 bases, with 13 bases sitting between them. This CDR3 region has 13 residues. DNA for the CDR3: TGTGCCAGTATGGAGGGTTTTCGCACTGAAGCTTTCTTT. This translates into CASMEGFRTEAFF.

CDR3 residues: CASSFTTGREETQYF. The CDR3 DNA is TGTGCCAGCTCATTCACTACAGGGCGCGAAGAGACCCAGTACTTC. The chain has TRBV18 and TRBJ2-5, with D perhaps TRBD1 (6 bases). The germline gives CDR1 KGHSH, CDR2 LQKENI. Trimming pared 5 bases from V and 3 bases from J, leaving 16 bases between. CDR3 size: 15 residues.

In DNA, the CDR3 is TGTGCCAGCAGTTTATCCAGGCTAGCGGGAACCTACGAGCAGTACTTC. Translation: CASSLSRLAGTYEQYF. The V gene is TRBV28, the J gene TRBJ2-7; 9 bases are a match to TRBD2. Germline loops: CDR1 MDHEN, CDR2 SYDVKM. CDR3 length: 16 amino acids. J lost 2 bases, V lost 1 base, and 6 bases had no gene match.

V usage is TRBV5-4 and J usage is TRBJ1-1, with D possibly being TRBD1 (6 bases). CDR3 size: 15 residues. The germline V gene encodes CDR1 SGHNT and CDR2 YYREEE (reference sequence). The V end was cut by 1 base, the J end by 2 bases, with 12 bases between. CDR3 loop: CASSLTGQTNTEAFF. The CDR3 region has the DNA TGTGCCAGCAGCTTGACCGGACAGACTAACACTGAAGCTTTCTTT.

This clone was seen once. Other DNA sequences in the sample encode the same CDR3. The chain is built from TRBV28 and TRBJ1-5, with D tentatively TRBD1 (5 bases). The CDR3 runs to 15 residues. The germline V gene encodes CDR1 MDHEN and CDR2 SYDVKM. V was cut by 3 bases and J by 0 bases, with 9 bases left in between. Here the CDR3 DNA reads TGTGCCAGCAGTTTGGCGGGGGGTAGCAATCAGCCCCAGCATTTT. This encodes CASSLAGGSNQPQHF.

The V call is TRBV4-1, the J call TRBJ2-5; the match to TRBD2 covers 12 bases. J gave up 2 bases and V 1 base, and 8 bases lay outside the gene matches. Per germline, CDR1 MGHRA and CDR2 YSYEKL. The length of the CDR3 is 18 residues. Written as DNA, the CDR3 is TGCGCCAGCAGCCAAGTCAACCTAGGACTAGCGGGGCAAGAGACCCAGTACTTC. Translation: CASSQVNLGLAGQETQYF.

The V gene is TRBV5-1, the J gene TRBJ2-2; 10 nucleotides match TRBD1. The CDR3 has 15 residues. Trimming at V came to 4 bases and at J to 5 bases, leaving 5 bases not matched to a gene. Per the germline V gene, CDR1 is SGHRS and CDR2 is YFSETQ. CDR3 sequence: CASSSWTGGTGELFF. CDR3 sequence (DNA): TGCGCCAGCAGCAGCTGGACAGGGGGGACCGGGGAGCTGTTTTTT.

The V gene is TRBV6-5, the J gene TRBJ2-1, with D possibly being TRBD1 (5 bases). Looked up from germline, CDR1 is MNHEY and CDR2 is SVGAGI. The V gene lost 2 bases and the J gene lost 8 bases, with 10 bases spanning the gap. CDR3 length equals 13 residues. CDR3 amino acids: CASSYATRDEQFF. In DNA, the CDR3 is TGTGCCAGCAGTTACGCAACCAGGGATGAGCAGTTCTTC.

This chain joins TRBV11-2 and TRBJ2-1; 8 bases match TRBD2. V shed 2 bases, J shed 10 bases, and the junction held 10 bases outside the gene matches. Germline V gives CDR1 SGHAT, CDR2 FQNNGV. This CDR3 is built from 15 residues. The CDR3 here is CASSLQSGGGQEQFF. CDR3 nucleotides: TGTGCCAGCAGCTTACAAAGCGGGGGCGGCCAGGAGCAGTTCTTC.

The chain carries TRBV5-4 and TRBJ1-1; weak D call: TRBD1 (6 bases). The CDR3 extends over 16 amino acids. V was pared by 4 bases and J by 1 base, with 17 bases between. CDR1 SGHNT and CDR2 YYREEE come from the germline V gene (reference sequence). The CDR3, as DNA: TGTGCCAGCAGCCCAGCAACCGGGACAAGGAACACTGAAGCTTTCTTT. It encodes CASSPATGTRNTEAFF.

About this clone itself: One end of the junction does not line up with germline, which may come from a read error. The J gene is TRBJ2-1, the V gene TRBV19; 7 nucleotides match TRBD1. Germline V gene data show CDR1 as LNHDA and CDR2 as SQIVND (reference sequence). The CDR3 is 15 amino acids. The DNA of the CDR3 is TGTGCCAGTAGTCAAACGGGACAGTCCTTCAATGAGCAGTTCTTC. Protein product: CASSQTGQSFNEQFF.

This chain connects TRBV15 to TRBJ1-1, with D perhaps TRBD1 (6 bases). V gave up 1 base and J gave up 1 base, with 19 bases separating them. The CDR3 is 18 amino acids. Germline V gene lookup returns CDR1 LNHNV and CDR2 YYDKDF (reference sequence). CDR3: CATSRGGSGHLKNTEAFF. CDR3 sequence (DNA): TGTGCCACCAGCAGAGGGGGCTCGGGACACCTGAAGAACACTGAAGCTTTCTTT. Full variable domain (remainder filled in from reference TRBV15 and TRBJ1-1): DAMVIQNPRYQVTQFGKPVTLSCSQTLNHNVMYWYQQKSSQAPKLLFHYYDKDFNNEADTPDNFQSRRPNTSFCFLDIRSPGLGDTAMYLCATSRGGSGHLKNTEAFFGQGTRLTVV.

This sequence joins TRBV28 and TRBJ1-1, with 7 bases matching TRBD1. Germline values: CDR1 MDHEN, CDR2 SYDVKM. V lost 3 bases, J lost 1 base, and 5 bases stayed unmatched. CDR3 length: 15 residues. In DNA form, the CDR3 reads TGTGCCAGCAGTTTGGGGACAGTAGGGAACACTGAAGCTTTCTTT. Amino acid sequence: CASSLGTVGNTEAFF.

V is TRBV7-9 and J is TRBJ2-7; TRBD2 might be the D (6 bases). Germline CDR1 reads SEHNR; CDR2 reads FQNEAQ (reference sequence). This CDR3 has 16 amino acids. Trimming took off 5 bases at V and 1 base at J, with 18 bases between the two ends. For the CDR3, the DNA is TGTGCCAGCAGCCCCTCCCGGGGGATCCAGTCCTACGAGCAGTACTTC. Translated: CASSPSRGIQSYEQYF.

The chain joins TRBV28 to TRBJ1-2; 8 bases line up with TRBD1. After removal of 4 bases from V and 5 bases from J, the junction contained 12 bases not matched to a gene. CDR1 is MDHEN and CDR2 is SYDVKM in the germline V gene. The CDR3 has 16 residues. The CDR3: CASSSHPPQGVYGYTF. The CDR3 nucleotides are TGTGCCAGCAGTTCCCACCCTCCACAGGGGGTATATGGCTACACCTTC.

By share of the sample, this clone is medium-sized. The chain joins TRBV9 to TRBJ2-3, with D maybe TRBD2 (6 bases). V was cut by 4 bases and J by 2 bases, with 11 bases left in between. There are 14 residues in the CDR3. Germline V gene lookup returns CDR1 SGDLS and CDR2 YYNGEE. CDR3 sequence: CASSRGGATDTQYF. The CDR3 DNA follows: TGTGCCAGCAGCCGTGGAGGGGCCACAGATACGCAGTATTTT.

The chain combines TRBV18 with TRBJ2-3, with D possibly being TRBD2 (5 bases). Germline-derived CDR1 and CDR2 are KGHSH and LQKENI. Between the trimmed V and J ends, which lost 6 bases and 0 bases, there was a span of 16 bases. The CDR3 consists of 16 residues. The DNA for the CDR3 is TGTGCCAGCTCGCGGGCCCAACCTCCTAGCACAGATACGCAGTATTTT. Translating gives CASSRAQPPSTDTQYF.

This clone occurred once. The genes are TRBV15 and TRBJ2-1, with 8 nucleotides matching TRBD1. The CDR3 sequence is 16 residues long. Germline trimming cut 1 base from V and 6 bases from J; bases unmatched to any gene: 8. The germline V gene has CDR1 LNHNV and CDR2 YYDKDF (reference sequence). CDR3 residues: CATSRARTGKRNEQFF. The DNA for the CDR3 is TGTGCCACCAGCAGAGCAAGGACAGGGAAGCGCAATGAGCAGTTCTTC.

The chain carries TRBV7-9 and TRBJ2-3, with TRBD2 matching over 9 bases. The trim removed 5 bases at V and 4 bases at J, leaving 10 bases unmatched. CDR3 length: 16 residues. The germline V gene encodes CDR1 SEHNR and CDR2 FQNEAQ (reference sequence). Here the CDR3 DNA reads TGTGCCAGCAGCCAGCTTGCGGGGGGGCTTGCAGATACGCAGTATTTT. It translates to CASSQLAGGLADTQYF. The entire variable domain, with the rest obtained from reference TRBV7-9 and TRBJ2-3, is as follows: DTGVSQNPRHKITKRGQNVTFRCDPISEHNRLYWYRQTLGQGPEFLTYFQNEAQLEKSRLLSDRFSAERPKGSFSTLEIQRTEQGDSAMYLCASSQLAGGLADTQYFGPGTRLTVL.

The rearrangement uses TRBV6-6 and TRBJ2-7; possibly TRBD2 for D (6 bases). The ends were cut back, 0 bases at V and 6 bases at J, with 12 bases in the middle. Germline assignment: CDR1 MNHNY and CDR2 SVGAGI (reference sequence). The CDR3 has 14 amino acids. CDR3 in amino acids: CASSYSGFGGEQYF. The CDR3 bases are TGTGCCAGCAGTTACTCAGGCTTCGGGGGCGAGCAGTACTTC.

This chain links TRBV30 with TRBJ2-1; tentatively, D is TRBD2 (6 bases). V shed 3 bases and J shed 7 bases, with 10 bases lying between them. CDR3 length: 12 amino acids. CDR1 and CDR2 (germline): GTSNPN, SVGIG (reference sequence). The DNA of the CDR3 is TGTGCCTGGAGGCCGCGGGGTAATGAGCAGTTCTTC. Its protein product is CAWRPRGNEQFF.

The chain couples TRBV10-2 to TRBJ1-2, with D perhaps TRBD1 (6 bases). The germline V gene encodes CDR1 WSHSY and CDR2 SAAADI. V shed 2 bases and J shed 3 bases, with 16 bases lying between them. This CDR3 region has 16 residues. CDR3 bases: TGCGCCAGCAGTGAGAGGAGGAGACAGGTTGACTATGGCTACACCTTC. It yields the protein CASSERRRQVDYGYTF.

The chain recombines TRBV6-5 with TRBJ1-2; D unclear. The CDR3 loop spans 14 amino acids. Germline loops: CDR1 MNHEY, CDR2 SVGAGI. With 0 bases removed from V and 2 bases from J, the gap between germline ends came to 7 bases. This CDR3 reads CASSYSPGNYGYTF. The CDR3 DNA sequence: TGTGCCAGCAGTTACTCCCCCGGGAACTATGGCTACACCTTC.

The CDR3 reads CASSIRDSYNEQFF. As DNA, the CDR3 is TGTGCCAGTAGTATTCGGGACAGTTACAATGAGCAGTTCTTC. The chain employs TRBV19 and TRBJ2-1; 7 bases fit TRBD1. This CDR3 contains 14 residues. Germline lookup yields CDR1 LNHDA and CDR2 SQIVND (reference sequence). The junction had 3 bases not matched to a gene; V was cut back by 3 bases and J by 4 bases. Looking up the rest from reference TRBV19 and TRBJ2-1 gives the full variable domain: DGGITQSPKYLFRKEGQNVTLSCEQNLNHDAMYWYRQDPGQGLRLIYYSQIVNDFQKGDIAEGYSVSREKKESFPLTVTSAQKNPTAFYLCASSIRDSYNEQFFGPGTRLTVL.

This clone occurred once. V is TRBV2 and J is TRBJ2-1; 11 bases align to TRBD1. CDR3 length: 16 amino acids. V was pared by 1 base and J by 5 bases, with 4 bases of the junction left unmatched. Germline CDR1 is SNHLY and CDR2 is FYNNEI. CDR3 residues: CASSEGWDRGDNEQFF. CDR3 in DNA: TGTGCCAGCAGTGAAGGGTGGGACAGGGGGGACAATGAGCAGTTCTTC.

This chain joins TRBV4-3 and TRBJ1-1, with 7 bases that match TRBD1. V dropped 4 bases and J dropped 1; count of bases not matched to a gene: 3. Germline CDR1 reads LGHNA; CDR2 reads YSLEER. This CDR3 has 14 residues. CDR3 in DNA: TGCGCCAGCAGCCCAGGGACAGAGAACACTGAAGCTTTCTTT. This translates into CASSPGTENTEAFF.

The J gene is TRBJ1-2, the V gene TRBV10-2, with D uncertain. Germline V gene data show CDR1 as WSHSY and CDR2 as SAAADI. V was shortened by 2 bases and J by 2 bases, with 6 bases between the two germline ends. CDR3 length equals 13 residues. The CDR3 loop is CASSEAQNYGYTF. The CDR3 DNA reads TGCGCCAGCAGTGAGGCTCAGAACTATGGCTACACCTTC.

The DNA of the CDR3 is TGTGCCAGCAGCACCAGACTAGCGAAGATCCAAGAGACCCAGTACTTC. Translating gives CASSTRLAKIQETQYF. V is TRBV11-2 and J is TRBJ2-5, with 8 bases lining up with TRBD2. CDR1 is SGHAT, CDR2 FQNNGV, per germline. V trimming: 5 bases; J trimming: 1 base; junction bases outside the gene matches: 9. This CDR3 has 16 residues. Using reference TRBV11-2 and TRBJ2-5 for the parts outside the CDR3, the full variable domain is EAGVAQSPRYKIIEKRQSVAFWCNPISGHATLYWYQQILGQGPKLLIQFQNNGVVDDSQLPKDRFSAERLKGVDSTLKIQPAKLEDSAVYLCASSTRLAKIQETQYFGPGTRLLVL.

The chain has TRBV27 and TRBJ2-4; D call uncertain. Germline CDR1 MNHEY, CDR2 SMNVEV (reference sequence). The CDR3 consists of 14 residues. Trimming shortened V by 4 bases and J by 3 bases, and 10 bases separated the two germline ends. DNA of the CDR3: TGTGCCAGCAGTTACCTCAGTGGCAAAAACATTCAGTACTTC. Protein product: CASSYLSGKNIQYF.

The chain employs TRBV7-9 and TRBJ2-3; 7 bases align to TRBD1. The CDR3 totals 17 residues. Germline lookup yields CDR1 SEHNR and CDR2 FQNEAQ (reference sequence). The V gene end was trimmed by 4 bases and the J gene end by 2 bases; junction bases not matched to a gene: 12. Here the CDR3 reads CASSSNQRDRFTDTQYF. CDR3 coding DNA: TGTGCCAGCAGCTCAAACCAAAGGGACAGATTCACAGATACGCAGTATTTT.

The V and J genes are TRBV6-5 and TRBJ1-6, with 7 bases matching TRBD1. V shed 0 bases and J 10 bases; nucleotides not matched to a gene: 6. This CDR3 comprises 15 residues. Germline lookup yields CDR1 MNHEY and CDR2 SVGAGI. CDR3 residues: CASSYSTGFGSPLHF. CDR3 DNA sequence: TGTGCCAGCAGTTACTCGACAGGGTTTGGGTCACCCCTCCACTTT.